This TCR beta chain was observed in a study of CD8 T cells in ankylosing spondylitis. General study points: Seemingly characteristic of ankylosing spondylitis blood was a TCR beta motif consisting of fewer than 10 highly homologous variants. Disease-linked clones, CD8+, were relatively rare in peripheral blood. Earlier work had already found some motif variants in reactive arthritis synovial fluid and blood. Within matched ankylosing spondylitis synovial fluid, disease-linked clones were reportedly significantly enriched.

5'-RACE, quantitative and with molecular barcodes, yielded the TCR beta libraries. TCRdb re-called the 5' RACE reads through MiXCR, storing one row per CDR3 protein. The sample has a few hundred thousand distinct CDR3 sequences; 7% to 9% are singletons. This clonotype was counted between two and nine times. Its antigen is as yet unknown. The sequencing input was blood, either unsorted or a sorted T cell fraction (not recorded which). This receptor was taken from a male donor with ankylosing spondylitis.

The DNA for the CDR3 is TGTGCCAGCAGCCAGGGAGTAGCGGGAGCAGAGACCCAGTACTTC. This codes for CASSQGVAGAETQYF. V usage is TRBV11-2 and J usage is TRBJ2-5; 9 nucleotides line up with TRBD2. CDR1 SGHAT and CDR2 FQNNGV come from the germline V gene. This CDR3 is 15 amino acids long. With V trimmed by 5 bases and J by 4 bases, 8 bases remained unmatched.